This T cell receptor beta chain originates from a study of Graves' ophthalmopathy and Graves' hyperthyroidism. Study-wide points: Blood also harbored most expanded thyroid clonotypes above 0.001 frequency.

Using RNA transcripts, the TCR beta CDR3 regions were amplified. RT-PCR with HTBI primers came first, then second-round multiplex PCR. TCRdb recomputed calls from the multiplex PCR reads with MiXCR, one row per CDR3 protein. The sample consists of some 520,000 distinct CDR3 sequences, about 15% of them appearing once. Germline CDR1 and CDR2: MNHNS and SASEGT. The CDR3 totals 13 residues. V was pared by 7 bases and J by 5 bases, with 7 bases of the junction left unmatched. Patients were excluded if they had other autoimmune diseases or uncontrolled infections, and likewise if pregnancy or lactation applied. This clonotype was recorded at least ten times. Antigen: not known.

The chain combines TRBV6-1 with TRBJ2-5; TRBD2 agrees at 7 bases. This TCR came from a woman between 25 and 40 years old with Graves' ophthalmopathy. The specimen sequenced was blood. The chain's CDR3 is CASKRGAEETQYF. The CDR3 bases are TGTGCCAGCAAGCGGGGAGCGGAGGAGACCCAGTACTTC.